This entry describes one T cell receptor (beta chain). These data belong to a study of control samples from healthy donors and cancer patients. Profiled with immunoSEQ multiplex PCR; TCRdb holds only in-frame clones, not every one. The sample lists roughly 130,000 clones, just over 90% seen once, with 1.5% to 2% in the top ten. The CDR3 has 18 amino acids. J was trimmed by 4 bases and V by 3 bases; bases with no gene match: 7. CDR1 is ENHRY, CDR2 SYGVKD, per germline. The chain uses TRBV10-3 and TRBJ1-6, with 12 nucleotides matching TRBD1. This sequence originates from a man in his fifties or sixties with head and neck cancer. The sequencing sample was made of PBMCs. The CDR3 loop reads CAISELGQGAGYNSPLHF. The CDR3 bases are TGTGCCATCAGTGAACTGGGACAGGGGGCGGGATATAATTCACCCCTCCACTTT.